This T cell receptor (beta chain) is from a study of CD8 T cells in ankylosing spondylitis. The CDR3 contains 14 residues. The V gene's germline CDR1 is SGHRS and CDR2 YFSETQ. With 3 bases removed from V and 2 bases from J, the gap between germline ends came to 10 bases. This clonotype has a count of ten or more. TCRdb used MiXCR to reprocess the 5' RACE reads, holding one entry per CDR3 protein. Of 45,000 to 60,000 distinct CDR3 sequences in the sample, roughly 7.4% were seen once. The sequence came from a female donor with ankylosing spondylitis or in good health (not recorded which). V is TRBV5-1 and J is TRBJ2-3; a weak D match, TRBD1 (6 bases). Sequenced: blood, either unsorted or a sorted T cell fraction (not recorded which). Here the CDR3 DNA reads TGCGCCAGCAGCTCAGGACAGCACACAGATACGCAGTATTTT. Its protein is CASSSGQHTDTQYF. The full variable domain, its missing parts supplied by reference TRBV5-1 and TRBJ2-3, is KAGVTQTPRYLIKTRGQQVTLSCSPISGHRSVSWYQQTPGQGLQFLFEYFSETQRNKGNFPGRFSGRQFSNSRSEMNVSTLELGDSALYLCASSSGQHTDTQYFGPGTRLTVL.